Listed here are 25 T cell receptor beta chains from one sample, sequenced in a study of graft-versus-host responses after intestinal transplantation. Clones were sequenced by immunoSEQ multiplex PCR, and TCRdb holds only the in-frame ones, with some missing. This table has roughly 62,000 clones, under 95% appearing once. The source material was PBMCs, sampled almost 120 days after intestinal transplantation. The receptors come from a human patient who received an intestinal transplant, so some T cells may come from the graft donor.

V gene TRBV7-9 combines with J gene TRBJ2-7, with 8 bases matching TRBD1. CDR3 length: 14 amino acids. The germline gives CDR1 SEHNR, CDR2 FQNEAQ (reference sequence). V lost 5 bases and J lost 4; bases outside the gene matches: 7. The chain's CDR3 is CASSDPGQDYEQYF. For the CDR3, the DNA is TGTGCCAGCAGCGATCCGGGACAGGATTACGAGCAGTACTTC.

This rearrangement joins TRBV28 to TRBJ1-3; D perhaps matches TRBD1 (5 bases). Germline values: CDR1 MDHEN, CDR2 SYDVKM. Trimming took 5 bases from V and 3 from J, leaving 11 bases between them. The CDR3 consists of 14 residues. CDR3 residues: CASSIRGIGNTIYF. DNA for the CDR3: TGTGCCAGCAGTATCCGGGGGATTGGAAACACCATATATTTT.

This clone appeared a single time. This sequence joins TRBV29-1 and TRBJ2-2, with D perhaps assigned TRBD1 or TRBD2 (5 bases each). The V end lost 7 bases, the J end lost 0 bases, and 12 bases lay between the germline ends. Germline V gene lookup returns CDR1 SQVTM and CDR2 ANQGSEA. CDR3 length: 14 residues. CDR3 amino acids: CSASGHTNTGELFF. The CDR3, as DNA: TGCAGCGCCTCGGGGCACACGAACACCGGGGAGCTGTTTTTT.

The chain joins TRBV5-5 to TRBJ2-7; possible D gene TRBD2, 5 bases. CDR3 length equals 11 residues. V dropped 4 bases and J dropped 3 bases, with 5 bases sitting between them. The V gene's germline CDR1 is SGHKS and CDR2 YYEKEE (reference sequence). The CDR3, as DNA: TGTGCCAGCAGCCGGGGCTACGAGCAGTACTTC. It translates to CASSRGYEQYF.

The V and J genes are TRBV5-5 and TRBJ2-5, with D perhaps assigned TRBD1 or TRBD2 (6 bases each). The CDR3 loop spans 15 amino acids. Germline assignment: CDR1 SGHKS and CDR2 YYEKEE (reference sequence). Trimming pared 0 bases from V and 2 bases from J, leaving 11 bases between. Here the CDR3 DNA reads TGTGCCAGCAGCTTGGTGGGGGGCAAGCAAGAGACCCAGTACTTC. This gives the protein CASSLVGGKQETQYF.

The gene calls are TRBV9 and TRBJ2-5; 9 positions agree with TRBD1. In germline, CDR1 is SGDLS, CDR2 YYNGEE. V shed 3 bases and J 5 bases; nucleotides not matched to a gene: 2. This CDR3 is built from 13 residues. The CDR3 loop is CASSAQGAETQYF. CDR3 nucleotide sequence: TGTGCCAGCAGCGCACAGGGGGCGGAGACCCAGTACTTC.

The CDR3 DNA sequence: TGTGCCACTCCCTGGACGATTTGGGCAGATACGCAGTATTTT. This sequence encodes CATPWTIWADTQYF. The chain couples TRBV6-7 to TRBJ2-3; D is unclear. TRBV6-7 is sorted into the ORF group, with uncertain function. CDR3 length equals 14 residues. Trimming pared 10 bases from V and 4 bases from J, leaving 18 bases between.

The chain is built from TRBV27 and TRBJ2-4; D is unclear. CDR1 is MNHEY, CDR2 SMNVEV, per germline (reference sequence). With 4 bases removed from V and 5 bases from J, the gap between germline ends came to 15 bases. This CDR3 is 15 amino acids long. DNA for the CDR3: TGTGCCAGCAGTTCCCTAACCCGGGCCGAAAACATTCAGTACTTC. This codes for CASSSLTRAENIQYF.

The gene calls are TRBV11-2 and TRBJ2-1; 8 bases fit TRBD2. This CDR3 is 15 amino acids long. In germline, CDR1 is SGHAT, CDR2 FQNNGV. The V and J ends lost 6 bases and 6 bases, in that order; junction bases with no gene match: 10. The CDR3 bases are TGTGCCAGCAGACCGATACGGACTAGCACCAATGAGCAGTTCTTC. Encoded protein: CASRPIRTSTNEQFF.

The chain links TRBV27 to TRBJ1-1; TRBD1 matches 9 bases. V gave up 4 bases and J gave up 4 bases; unmatched junction bases: 1. There are 13 residues in the CDR3. Germline V lookup: CDR1 MNHEY, CDR2 SMNVEV (reference sequence). The CDR3 loop reads CASSWTGVTEAFF. The CDR3 region has the DNA TGTGCCAGCAGTTGGACAGGGGTCACTGAAGCTTTCTTT.

This chain uses TRBV10-1 with TRBJ2-1; 9 nucleotides match TRBD1. Germline CDR1 WNHNN, CDR2 SYGVQD (reference sequence). The CDR3 is 15 residues long. The J segment lost 9 bases and the V segment lost 7 bases, leaving 13 bases of the junction unmatched. The CDR3 sequence is CASMVRDRVFSEQFF. The DNA of the CDR3 is TGCGCCAGCATGGTCCGGGACAGGGTTTTTAGTGAGCAGTTCTTC.

The V call is TRBV28, the J call TRBJ1-4; 9 positions match TRBD1. The CDR3 has 12 amino acids. Germline V lookup: CDR1 MDHEN, CDR2 SYDVKM. V was pared by 10 bases and J by 7 bases, with 4 bases of the junction left unmatched. CDR3: CATETGGEKLFF. CDR3 coding DNA: TGTGCCACCGAGACAGGGGGTGAAAAACTGTTTTTT. The full variable domain, its missing parts supplied by reference TRBV28 and TRBJ1-4, is DVKVTQSSRYLVKRTGEKVFLECVQDMDHENMFWYRQDPGLGLRLIYFSYDVKMKEKGDIPEGYSVSREKKERFSLILESASTNQTSMYLCATETGGEKLFFGSGTQLSVL.

This CDR3 reads CASSLVGSGVNTEAFF. CDR3 in DNA: TGTGCCAGCAGCTTAGTAGGTTCTGGGGTGAACACTGAAGCTTTCTTT. This chain links TRBV7-9 with TRBJ1-1; D is uncertain. The V gene's germline CDR1 is SEHNR and CDR2 FQNEAQ (reference sequence). The CDR3 contains 16 residues. Trimming cost V 1 base and J 0 bases, with 12 bases left between them. Using reference TRBV7-9 and TRBJ1-1 for the parts outside the CDR3, the full variable domain is DTGVSQNPRHKITKRGQNVTFRCDPISEHNRLYWYRQTLGQGPEFLTYFQNEAQLEKSRLLSDRFSAERPKGSFSTLEIQRTEQGDSAMYLCASSLVGSGVNTEAFFGQGTRLTVV.

The rearrangement links TRBV14 to TRBJ1-2; possibly TRBD1 for D (5 bases). The CDR3 totals 14 residues. Germline values: CDR1 SGHDN, CDR2 FVKESK. V dropped 1 base and J dropped 7 bases, with 13 bases sitting between them. CDR3 amino acids: CASSQGRGVGGYTF. CDR3 coding DNA: TGTGCCAGCAGCCAAGGAAGGGGTGTCGGTGGCTACACCTTC. The whole variable domain, remainder taken from reference TRBV14 and TRBJ1-2, is EAGVTQFPSHSVIEKGQTVTLRCDPISGHDNLYWYRRVMGKEIKFLLHFVKESKQDESGMPNNRFLAERTGGTYSTLKVQPAELEDSGVYFCASSQGRGVGGYTFGSGTRLTVV.

The V call is TRBV18, the J call TRBJ2-3, with D uncertain. CDR1 and CDR2 (germline): KGHSH, LQKENI. Trimming removed 3 bases from V and 0 bases from J, with 7 bases in between. There are 14 residues in the CDR3. DNA for the CDR3: TGTGCCAGCTCACCTCTAGGCAGCACAGATACGCAGTATTTT. Residues: CASSPLGSTDTQYF. The full variable domain, rest sourced from reference TRBV18 and TRBJ2-3, is NAGVMQNPRHLVRRRGQEARLRCSPMKGHSHVYWYRQLPEEGLKFMVYLQKENIIDESGMPKERFSAEFPKEGPSILRIQQVVRGDSAAYFCASSPLGSTDTQYFGPGTRLTVL.

V usage is TRBV7-3 and J usage is TRBJ2-5; D is perhaps TRBD2 (5 bases). The CDR3 length is 14 residues. Germline CDR1 SGHTA, CDR2 FQGTGA. The germline V and J ends were trimmed by 5 bases and 0 bases, with 10 bases remaining between them. The CDR3 sequence: CASSPSADQETQYF. As DNA, the CDR3 is TGTGCCAGCAGCCCATCAGCGGACCAAGAGACCCAGTACTTC.

The CDR3 DNA is TGTGCCAGCAGCCTTATCCATGAGCAGTTCTTC. As protein: CASSLIHEQFF. This sequence joins TRBV28 and TRBJ2-1, with D hard to call. Per germline, CDR1 MDHEN and CDR2 SYDVKM. The ends were cut back, 6 bases at V and 8 bases at J, with 8 bases in the middle. This CDR3 is built from 11 residues.

This rearrangement joins TRBV4-1 to TRBJ2-6, with a weak D call TRBD2 (5 bases). Germline lookup yields CDR1 MGHRA and CDR2 YSYEKL. The CDR3 contains 20 residues. Trimming took 0 bases from V and 0 from J, leaving 18 bases between them. CDR3 bases: TGCGCCAGCAGCCAAGAGAGGGCAGCAGTTCTTTACTCTGGGGCCAACGTCCTGACTTTC. Translated, it gives CASSQERAAVLYSGANVLTF.

This clone was found once. J is TRBJ2-6 and V is TRBV29-1; D is ambiguous. Germline V CDR1 and CDR2: SQVTM, ANQGSEA. The CDR3 is 13 amino acids. Trimming removed 6 bases at V and 0 bases at J, with 6 bases between. The CDR3 loop is CSVPSSGANVLTF. For the CDR3, the DNA is TGCAGCGTGCCTAGCTCTGGGGCCAACGTCCTGACTTTC.

The V and J genes are TRBV18 and TRBJ1-2; D is ambiguous. V lost 3 bases, J lost 12 bases, and 20 bases lay in between. The CDR3 contains 14 residues. Per the germline V gene, CDR1 is KGHSH and CDR2 is LQKENI. The CDR3 coding sequence is TGTGCCAGCTCACCCGGAGACACGGGGTTAGGAGACACCTTC. Translated, it gives CASSPGDTGLGDTF.

J is TRBJ1-4 and V is TRBV28; no clear D gene. This CDR3 spans 13 amino acids. Trimming took 5 bases from V and 7 from J, leaving 11 bases between them. Germline CDR1 is MDHEN and CDR2 is SYDVKM. The chain's CDR3 is CASSAGEGEKLFF. The CDR3 DNA is TGTGCCAGCAGTGCCGGGGAGGGTGAAAAACTGTTTTTT.

The chain has TRBV18 and TRBJ2-1, with 10 bases matching TRBD2. CDR3 length equals 16 residues. Germline V gene data show CDR1 as KGHSH and CDR2 as LQKENI. After removal of 3 bases from V and 7 bases from J, the junction contained 9 bases not matched to a gene. The CDR3 region is CASSPKAGGRSNEQFF. The CDR3 DNA reads as TGTGCCAGCTCACCTAAAGCGGGGGGGCGGAGTAATGAGCAGTTCTTC.

This chain joins TRBV28 and TRBJ2-1; 10 bases map to TRBD2. The CDR3 length is 15 residues. Germline V CDR1 and CDR2: MDHEN, SYDVKM. V shed 4 bases, J shed 4 bases, and the junction held 4 bases outside the gene matches. The CDR3 protein is CASSSLAGDYNEQFF. The CDR3 nucleotides are TGTGCCAGCAGTTCCCTAGCGGGGGATTACAATGAGCAGTTCTTC.

A few counts support this clone. J is TRBJ2-1 and V is TRBV4-2; maybe TRBD2 (6 bases). V was cut by 0 bases and J by 5 bases, with 11 bases left in between. The germline CDR1 and CDR2 sequences are LGHNA and YNFKEQ. CDR3 length: 15 residues. Here the CDR3 DNA reads TGTGCCAGCAGCCAAGAAGGGACTTTCAACAATGAGCAGTTCTTC. Its protein is CASSQEGTFNNEQFF.

The rearrangement joins TRBV5-4 to TRBJ2-5; tentative D call: TRBD2 (6 bases). Trimming took off 0 bases at V and 1 base at J, with 7 bases between the two ends. Germline lookup yields CDR1 SGHNT and CDR2 YYREEE (reference sequence). CDR3 size: 14 residues. CDR3 sequence: CASSLGDFQETQYF. Written as DNA, the CDR3 is TGTGCCAGCAGCTTGGGGGACTTCCAAGAGACCCAGTACTTC.